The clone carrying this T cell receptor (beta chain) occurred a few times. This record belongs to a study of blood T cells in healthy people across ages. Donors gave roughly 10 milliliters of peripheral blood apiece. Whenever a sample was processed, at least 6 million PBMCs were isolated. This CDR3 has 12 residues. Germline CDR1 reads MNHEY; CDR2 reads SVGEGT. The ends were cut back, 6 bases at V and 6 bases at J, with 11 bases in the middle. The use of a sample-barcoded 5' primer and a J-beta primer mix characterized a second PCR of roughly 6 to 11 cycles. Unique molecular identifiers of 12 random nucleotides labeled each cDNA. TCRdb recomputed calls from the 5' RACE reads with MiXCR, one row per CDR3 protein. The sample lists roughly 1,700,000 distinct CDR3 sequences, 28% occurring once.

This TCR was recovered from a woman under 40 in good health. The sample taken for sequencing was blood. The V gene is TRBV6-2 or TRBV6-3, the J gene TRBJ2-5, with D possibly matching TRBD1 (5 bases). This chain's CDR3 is CASRSRVKTQYF. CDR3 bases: TGTGCCAGCAGATCCAGGGTAAAGACCCAGTACTTC.